This entry lists 22 T cell receptor beta chains sequenced from one sample in a study of blood T cells in healthy people across ages. The authors ran a second PCR of about 6 to 11 cycles using a sample-barcoded 5' primer and a J-beta primer mix. TCRdb independently ran MiXCR on the 5' RACE reads; one entry per CDR3 protein. The sample holds 750,000 to 850,000 distinct CDR3 sequences, around 25% seen once. The sample was also linked to a second study, of T cells of mothers and their children.

The sample was blood. These receptors all stem from a boy under 18 in good health.

This clonotype was seen a few times. The chain links TRBV2 to TRBJ2-1; 9 bases align to TRBD1. This CDR3 has 15 residues. V was clipped by 1 base and J by 11 bases; unmatched bases: 9. The germline V gene encodes CDR1 SNHLY and CDR2 FYNNEI. For the CDR3, the DNA is TGTGCCAGCAGTGAAGGAGGGACAGGGATTGGTAAGCAGTTCTTC. Amino acids: CASSEGGTGIGKQFF.

The rearrangement links TRBV14 to TRBJ2-5; D is ambiguous. The CDR3 loop spans 15 amino acids. V was cut by 1 base and J by 0 bases, with 9 bases left in between. Germline V lookup: CDR1 SGHDN, CDR2 FVKESK. This chain's CDR3 is CASSQGSRYQETQYF. DNA for the CDR3: TGTGCCAGCAGCCAAGGATCGAGGTACCAAGAGACCCAGTACTTC.

This clonotype has at least ten counts. The chain is built from TRBV12-3 or TRBV12-4 and TRBJ2-7; no clear D gene. The CDR3 contains 13 residues. Trimming took 3 bases from V and 4 from J, leaving 10 bases between them. In nucleotides, the CDR3 is TGTGCCAGCAGTTTCGCTTCACCGTACGAGCAGTACTTC. Translation gives CASSFASPYEQYF.

The chain uses TRBV18 and TRBJ2-4, with D possibly called TRBD1 or TRBD2 (6 bases each). The CDR3 has 17 amino acids. V was trimmed by 2 bases and J by 6 bases, leaving 20 bases between them. In germline, CDR1 is KGHSH, CDR2 LQKENI. The CDR3 sequence: CASSPSRDFLGGNIQYF. As DNA, the CDR3 is TGTGCCAGCTCACCATCCAGGGACTTCCTAGGGGGAAACATTCAGTACTTC.

The chain has TRBV7-9 and TRBJ1-4; the match to TRBD1 covers 9 bases. Germline CDR1 is SEHNR and CDR2 is FQNEAQ (reference sequence). With V trimmed by 8 bases and J by 8 bases, 9 bases remained unmatched. The CDR3 has 14 amino acids. In nucleotides, the CDR3 is TGTGCCAGCTCAACGGGACAGGGTTGGGAAAAACTGTTTTTT. Protein product: CASSTGQGWEKLFF.

This clonotype came up a few times. The V and J genes are TRBV6-2 or TRBV6-3 and TRBJ2-5; 10 nucleotides agree with TRBD2. The DNA end favors TRBJ2-7, so the J call may be wrong. Per germline, CDR1 MNHEY and CDR2 SVGEGT. The CDR3 length is 15 residues. The CDR3 DNA reads as TGTGCCAGCAGTTACTCCGGACTAGCGGACTACGAGCAGTACTTC. Translation gives CASSYSGLADYEQYF.

CDR3 in amino acids: CASSHKGLGREGAEFF. CDR3 nucleotide sequence: TGCGCCAGCAGCCACAAGGGATTAGGGAGGGAGGGAGCGGAGTTCTTC. This chain uses TRBV4-1 with TRBJ2-1, with TRBD2 matching 7 bases. The CDR3 contains 16 residues. J gave up 14 bases and V 3 bases, and 19 bases lay outside the gene matches. The germline V gene has CDR1 MGHRA and CDR2 YSYEKL.

The chain is built from TRBV7-2 and TRBJ1-2; 7 bases match TRBD1. V shed 7 bases and J 0 bases; nucleotides not matched to a gene: 8. The CDR3 runs 15 residues. CDR1 is SGHTA, CDR2 FQGNSA, per germline. CDR3 residues: CASIPGDSANYGYTF. In nucleotides, the CDR3 is TGTGCCAGCATCCCCGGGGACAGCGCTAACTATGGCTACACCTTC.

As to this clonotype: In this CDR3 the conserved last residue, phenylalanine or tryptophan, is missing, so a read error is likely. The CDR3 DNA follows: TGTGCCAGCAGCGACGGACTAGCGGGGGAGGACAATGAGCAGTTCTCC. It encodes CASSDGLAGEDNEQFS. This chain connects TRBV7-9 to TRBJ2-1; 13 bases align to TRBD2. The germline V gene has CDR1 SEHNR and CDR2 FQNEAQ (reference sequence). V was pared by 5 bases and J by 5 bases, with 6 bases of the junction left unmatched. The CDR3 contains 16 residues.

V is TRBV4-1 and J is TRBJ2-5, with D unresolved. V gave up 0 bases and J gave up 5 bases, with 13 bases separating them. The CDR3 runs to 15 residues. Germline V lookup: CDR1 MGHRA, CDR2 YSYEKL. CDR3 protein: CASSQDWGSRETQYF. The CDR3 nucleotides are TGCGCCAGCAGCCAAGACTGGGGTTCTCGGGAGACCCAGTACTTC.

Only a few counts were recorded for this clonotype. This chain connects TRBV20-1 to TRBJ1-5, with 7 bases aligning to TRBD1. With V trimmed by 0 bases and J by 6 bases, 17 bases remained unmatched. The germline gives CDR1 DFQATT, CDR2 SNEGSKA (reference sequence). The CDR3 loop spans 18 amino acids. Written as DNA, the CDR3 is TGCAGTGCTAGAGATAGAGATACCGGGACAGCTCTTTTTCAGCCCCAGCATTTT. Its translation is CSARDRDTGTALFQPQHF.

The chain couples TRBV27 to TRBJ2-1, with 10 bases that match TRBD1. The CDR3 covers 13 residues. Per the germline V gene, CDR1 is MNHEY and CDR2 is SMNVEV (reference sequence). V dropped 8 bases and J dropped 3; count of bases not matched to a gene: 1. CDR3 sequence: CASGDRGYNEQFF. CDR3 bases: TGTGCCAGCGGGGACAGGGGCTACAATGAGCAGTTCTTC.

The V gene is TRBV7-9, the J gene TRBJ1-3; D unclear. V was shortened by 7 bases and J by 4 bases, with 20 bases between the two germline ends. The CDR3 consists of 16 residues. Germline CDR1 reads SEHNR; CDR2 reads FQNEAQ (reference sequence). CDR3 sequence: CASTTGSNAAGNTIYF. Written as DNA, the CDR3 is TGTGCCAGCACCACGGGCTCCAATGCGGCAGGAAACACCATATATTTT.

The chain employs TRBV20-1 and TRBJ2-3, with 7 bases identical to TRBD2. V was clipped by 0 bases and J by 6 bases; unmatched bases: 9. The germline V gene encodes CDR1 DFQATT and CDR2 SNEGSKA (reference sequence). The CDR3 is made up of 15 amino acids. The CDR3 reads CSARDLGGRGDTQYF. CDR3 DNA sequence: TGCAGTGCTAGAGATCTCGGCGGGAGAGGGGATACGCAGTATTTT.

This clonotype was counted a few times. This chain joins TRBV28 and TRBJ2-4; D may be TRBD1 or TRBD2 (5 bases each). From germline, CDR1 is MDHEN and CDR2 SYDVKM. Trimming pared 5 bases from V and 0 bases from J, leaving 11 bases between. The CDR3 runs 15 residues. The CDR3, as DNA: TGTGCCAGCAGTGGGGGACCAATAGCCAAAAACATTCAGTACTTC. It translates to CASSGGPIAKNIQYF.

This clonotype occurred a few times. The V and J genes are TRBV25-1 and TRBJ2-7; D uncertain. V was trimmed by 4 bases and J by 0 bases, leaving 7 bases between them. In germline, CDR1 is MGHDK, CDR2 SYGVNS. CDR3 length equals 13 residues. CDR3 amino acids: CASSAGLSYEQYF. CDR3 sequence (DNA): TGTGCCAGCAGTGCCGGGCTCTCCTACGAGCAGTACTTC.

V and J are TRBV27 and TRBJ1-1; the D is unclear. Germline V gene lookup returns CDR1 MNHEY and CDR2 SMNVEV (reference sequence). The ends were cut back, 6 bases at V and 5 bases at J, with 10 bases in the middle. There are 12 residues in the CDR3. CDR3: CASSSYGTEAFF. DNA of the CDR3: TGTGCCAGCAGCTCATATGGGACTGAAGCTTTCTTT.

The rearrangement joins TRBV20-1 to TRBJ2-5, with TRBD1 matching 7 bases. Per the germline V gene, CDR1 is DFQATT and CDR2 is SNEGSKA (reference sequence). The CDR3 consists of 20 residues. J gave up 2 bases and V 3 bases, and 24 bases lay outside the gene matches. In DNA form, the CDR3 reads TGCAGTGCTAGGGACGCATTCGGACAGGATCATCTTAGGAGGCAAGAGACCCAGTACTTC. As protein: CSARDAFGQDHLRRQETQYF.

CDR3: CASSSDAITDTQYF. CDR3 sequence (DNA): TGTGCCAGCAGCTCGGACGCGATCACAGATACGCAGTATTTT. The chain joins TRBV7-9 to TRBJ2-3; D remains ambiguous. Trimming shortened V by 4 bases and J by 2 bases, and 10 bases separated the two germline ends. There are 14 residues in the CDR3. Germline loops: CDR1 SEHNR, CDR2 FQNEAQ (reference sequence).

This clonotype was seen only a few times. The chain couples TRBV11-2 to TRBJ2-1; D is ambiguous. Germline V gene sequence: CDR1 SGHAT, CDR2 FQNNGV. This CDR3 contains 16 residues. V lost 0 bases, J lost 0 bases, and 9 bases lay in between. CDR3 sequence (DNA): TGTGCCAGCAGCTTAGATCAGGAAAGCTCCTACAATGAGCAGTTCTTC. This codes for CASSLDQESSYNEQFF.

The chain has TRBV5-5 and TRBJ2-1, with TRBD1 matching 7 bases. CDR3 size: 15 residues. The V segment lost 4 bases and the J segment 5 bases; nucleotides outside the gene matches: 9. Germline CDR1 SGHKS, CDR2 YYEKEE (reference sequence). CDR3 nucleotides: TGTGCCAGCAGCGGAGAGACGGGACAGCACAATGAGCAGTTCTTC. Protein product: CASSGETGQHNEQFF.

The V and J genes are TRBV21-1 and TRBJ2-5; the table assigns TRBD2, which was not confirmed against the DNA. TRBV21-1 is a documented pseudogene. The CDR3 runs 20 residues. CDR3 amino acids: CASSNPMTSGSPRGKETQYF. CDR3 in DNA: TGTGCCAGCAGCAACCCGATGACTAGCGGGAGCCCAAGGGGGAAAGAGACCCAGTACTTC.